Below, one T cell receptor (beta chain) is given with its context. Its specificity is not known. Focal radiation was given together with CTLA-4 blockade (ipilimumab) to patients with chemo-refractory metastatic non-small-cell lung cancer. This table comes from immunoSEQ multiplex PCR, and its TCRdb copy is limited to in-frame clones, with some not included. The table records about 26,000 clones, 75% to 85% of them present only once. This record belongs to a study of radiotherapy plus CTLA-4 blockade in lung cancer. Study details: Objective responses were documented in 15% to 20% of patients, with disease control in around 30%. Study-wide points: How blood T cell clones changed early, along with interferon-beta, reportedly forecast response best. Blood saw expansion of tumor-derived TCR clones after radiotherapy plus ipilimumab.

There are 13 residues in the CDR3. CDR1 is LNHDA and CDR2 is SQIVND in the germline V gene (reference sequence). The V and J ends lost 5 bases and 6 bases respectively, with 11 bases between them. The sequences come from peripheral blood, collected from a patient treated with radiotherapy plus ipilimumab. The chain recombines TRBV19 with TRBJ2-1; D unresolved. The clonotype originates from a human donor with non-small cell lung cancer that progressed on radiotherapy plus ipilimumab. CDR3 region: CASSASEVNEQFF. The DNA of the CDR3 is TGTGCCAGTAGTGCTAGTGAGGTCAATGAGCAGTTCTTC.